This T cell receptor beta chain is drawn from a study of cytomegalovirus exposure and HLA in healthy donors (dated by TCRdb to the late 2010s). Background for the entire study: An earlier analysis of more than 550 of the donors reported under 300 Gb of sequence data and 100 million to 120 million unique TCR beta sequences obtained from around 170 million T cells. An early release covering 550 to 700 HLA-typed donors comprised approximately 290 gigabases of sequencing data and around 80 million unique TCR sequences. Among the roughly 390 genotyped donors, roughly 80% belonged to the genetic ancestry cluster associated with self-reported Caucasian donors. The study aimed to test whether signatures of past pathogen exposure could be identified by cataloging public T cell receptors. The study used immunosequencing to profile the T cell repertoires of 666 subjects and linked those repertoires to cytomegalovirus serostatus. A separate validation cohort of approximately 130 different subjects was used in addition to the roughly 700-subject first cohort. To predict cytomegalovirus infection status, the study brought together high-throughput TCR immunosequencing, statistical association of individual TCRs with disease status, and machine learning. In a later analysis, previously published TCR beta repertoires from about 670 donors were re-analyzed and high-resolution HLA genotyping was added so that TCR occurrence patterns could be studied. The later analysis used no new phenotypic data to find candidate immune exposures, relying instead on TCR beta sequences and their occurrence across donors. In an earlier analysis of 500 to 650 of the donors, high-throughput TCR beta sequencing was used to judge whether each TCR beta V gene segment behaved as functional or pseudogenic. Donor age, sex, ethnicity and CMV serostatus were compiled together with the repertoire data. A later genetic analysis took genome-wide SNP genotypes for about three fifths of the 666 donors and used that subset as a discovery cohort. Every discovery cohort repertoire had been produced on one sequencing platform. Both class I and class II loci were covered by HLA typing, at four-digit resolution. The number of donors typed differed by locus, with roughly 629-640 for A, B, C, DRB1 and DQB1, approximately 500 for DQA1, over 600 for DPA1, and some 440 for DPB1. Because of strong linkage in the cohort, a handful of DR-DQ haplotypes were treated as single units for association and clustering. On average, 235,054 unique TCR beta nucleotide sequences were sequenced per donor among 398 genotyped donors of the cohort, with roughly a sixth of those sequences being non-productive.

Paper-wide results and their limitations: Assigning TCR associations to individual alleles was difficult when HLA alleles, especially DR and DQ, strongly co-occurred. Correlated functional status among segregating V segments might reflect linkage disequilibrium, but an unknown experimental factor could not be ruled out. A later analysis found that HLA-associated TCR beta chains were more clonally expanded and had lower generation probabilities than equally common non-associated chains. According to a later analysis, TCR association rates differed among HLA loci, with DRB1 alleles showing the most associated TCRs and HLA-C alleles showing the fewest. The sequencing pipeline was judged likely to have produced a cluster of highly shared sequence variants as a technical artifact. A further reported finding was that TCR beta sequences accurately predicted the HLA-A and HLA-B alleles for most subjects in the first cohort. Because some donors lacked HLA typing at each locus, the association tests relied only on the typed subset. In a later analysis, most CMV-associated TCR beta chains were found to appear HLA-restricted, with HLA associations seemingly driven largely by CMV exposure. Because counts were too low, about 18 rarely observed V segments, including chromosome 9 orphons, were excluded from the earlier analysis of around 590 of the donors. An association between a missense DCLRE1C variant and V-gene and J-gene trimming of TCR beta chains was found in a later genetic analysis and replicated in an independent cohort. Across donors, most TCR sequences were observed very rarely, whereas some public TCRs were present in many individuals. In vitro tests confirmed that three of the cytomegalovirus-associated TCR beta chains recognize cytomegalovirus antigens. A total of 150 to 200 TCR beta chains were listed by the study as associated with cytomegalovirus. In this cohort, only TCR beta chains were sequenced, and detectable features were limited by the absence of alpha or paired-chain data. In an earlier analysis of approximately 590 of the donors, most TCR beta V segments were observed in productive rearrangements about 87% or about 30% of the time, broadly matching IMGT annotations. Cytomegalovirus status was reported to be diagnosed by the classifier with high specificity and sensitivity in both the original and validation cohorts. It was suggested by the authors that the approach could potentially be generalized to other disease states and immunological phenotypes. In a later analysis, 15,000 to 20,000 TCR beta sequences were associated with specific HLA alleles at a false discovery rate of 0.05. In a later analysis, several top co-occurrence clusters were reported to appear linked to parvovirus B19, influenza, CMV and Epstein-Barr virus. According to a later genetic analysis, donors in an Asian-associated ancestry cluster had fewer N-insertions in productive TCRs than the approximately 630-donor mean. Sequencing depth was assumed to be roughly uniform across donors in the presence/absence analyses, though that assumption may not hold. The only immune exposure information available for the cohort was CMV serostatus. Some IMGT-functional V segments, including TRBV6-2 and TRBV6-3, could not be told apart with the 87-base-pair reads, so those segments were excluded.

The library was produced with the immunoSEQ multiplex PCR assay. For the multiplex PCR, a mixture combining 60 forward primers for TCR Vbeta segments and 13 reverse primers for TCR Jbeta segments was used. The CDR3 region of rearranged TCR beta genes was amplified from genomic DNA by a multiplex PCR assay. On the Illumina HiSeq System, the amplified TCR beta libraries were sequenced as 87-base-pair reads. The source study handled its data this way. A later analysis counted some 74 million unique TCR beta chains across the 640 or so repertoires, and 9 million to 14 million of these chains were shared by at least two donors. Raw reads were error-corrected and collapsed into unique sequences by a nearest-neighbor algorithm in which closely related sequences were merged to remove PCR and sequencing errors. CDR3 sequences were aligned to IMGT reference sequences to assign V, D and J gene segments. Each retained sequence needed at least a six-nucleotide match to both a V gene segment and a J gene segment. A rearrangement was called productive if the CDR3 had no stop codons and remained in frame with V and J, and every other rearrangement was called non-productive. CDR3 was defined according to IMGT convention as the region running from the second conserved V-encoded cysteine to the conserved J-encoded phenylalanine. The earlier analysis of some 580 of the donors excluded any sequence lacking an unambiguous match to a single V gene segment. In an earlier analysis of 450 to 700 of the donors, V segments were called functional above 56.7% productive rearrangements and were called segregating when the between-donor standard deviation exceeded 5%. To diagnose cytomegalovirus status from the catalog of TCR beta chain sequences, a statistical classification framework was built. V and J gene assignment, in a later analysis, came from comparing TCR nucleotide sequences with IMGT/GENE-DB human TR gene sequences. The TCRdist pipeline was used in a later analysis to assign CDR3 sequences and most-parsimonious VDJ recombination scenarios. In a later analysis, each TCR beta chain was defined by its CDR3 amino acid sequence together with its V-gene family, and reads lacking a unique V-gene family were excluded. A later analysis removed 450 to 600 highly shared, low-generation-probability nucleotide sequences to deal with suspected cross-contamination and a sequencing artifact. For each public chain, a later analysis derived a clonal expansion index from normalized ranks of inferred template counts within each repertoire. In a later analysis, generation probabilities were computed with a VDJ recombination model fitted to out-of-frame rearrangements, and the resulting probabilities were checked against IGoR. In a later analysis, hypergeometric tests were used to score TCR-TCR, TCR-HLA and TCR-CMV co-occurrence, with a repertoire-size bias correction applied to TCR pairs. A later analysis estimated false discovery rates by permuting HLA or CMV assignments 20 times. In a later analysis, co-occurring TCRs were grouped with DBSCAN, and TCRdist sequence similarity was added when clustering was performed within HLA-allele-positive subsets. Repertoires with fewer than 30,000 or more than 120,000 public chains were left out of co-occurrence clustering, as were five repertoires with anomalous nucleotide sharing. Imported from immuneACCESS, the table was reduced by TCRdb to in-frame sequences with V and J called. These copies leave out some clones; in studies compared against another copy, an unresolved V gene accounts for under half, and the cause of the remainder is not known. The V and J calls and clone size are taken from that table; D and trimming were inferred from the DNA. For this sample the table gives approximately 100,000 clones, of which 55% to 75% were detected only once. Under 4% of the sample lies in the top ten.

On this clone itself: This receptor's antigen is unknown. Per-nucleotide qualities are absent, and no much larger clonotype sits a single base away.

In total, around 600 healthy bone marrow donors made up the cohort. At the time of sampling, every cohort member was nominally healthy, though immune exposures that went unrecorded were likely present. The donor tested CMV seronegative and was one of the 352 seronegative cohort members. A peripheral blood sample was provided by each donor, and peripheral blood mononuclear cells were used for TCR beta sequencing. The Qiagen DNeasy Blood Extraction Kit was used to extract genomic DNA from the blood cell samples. V trim: 2 bases; J trim: 2 bases; unmatched bases: 16. The germline V gene sets CDR1 to SGHRS and CDR2 to YFSETQ. The CDR3 numbers 22 residues from cysteine through phenylalanine. Only the CDR3 portion is preserved as DNA: 66 bases, with reading frame beginning at the first base.

The sample comprised PBMCs. Recombination joined TRBV5-1 with TRBJ2-1, and 16 junctional nucleotides match TRBD2. The clonotype was recovered from a man aged 60 to 75 in good health and CMV-seronegative. The CDR3 sequence is CASSFGTSGRAEGADTYNEQFF. The DNA sequence is TGCGCCAGCAGCTTCGGGACTAGCGGGAGGGCCGAGGGGGCAGACACCTACAATGAGCAGTTCTTC.